This passage covers 3 T cell receptor beta chains from one sample sequenced in a study of cytomegalovirus exposure and HLA in healthy donors. Use of 60 Vbeta and 13 Jbeta primers characterized the PCR. The assay was immunoSEQ multiplex PCR, and TCRdb's table has in-frame clones only and misses some. The table shows a few hundred thousand clones, with around 81% occurring only once. Sequenced sample: PBMCs. The receptors stem from a woman between 50 and 59 years old in good health and CMV-seropositive.

The rearrangement uses TRBV5-1 and TRBJ1-2; D is unclear. V was shortened by 3 bases and J by 11 bases, with 11 bases between the two germline ends. The germline CDR1 and CDR2 sequences are SGHRS and YFSETQ. This CDR3 has 11 residues. The CDR3 region is CASSWGGGYTF. CDR3 nucleotides: TGCGCCAGCAGCTGGGGAGGTGGATACACCTTC.

The chain combines TRBV7-9 with TRBJ1-3; D not resolved. Trimming left V 1 base short and J 3 bases short, with 4 bases between. The germline gives CDR1 SEHNR, CDR2 FQNEAQ (reference sequence). The CDR3 runs to 13 residues. DNA of the CDR3: TGTGCCAGCAGCTTAGGTCTTGGAAACACCATATATTTT. Amino acids: CASSLGLGNTIYF.

This clone has only a few counts. The J gene is TRBJ1-2, the V gene TRBV6-5, with unresolved D. V lost 2 bases to trimming and J lost 7 bases, with 11 bases between them. The germline gives CDR1 MNHEY, CDR2 SVGAGI. There are 13 residues in the CDR3. CDR3 in amino acids: CASSYEGVGGYTF. CDR3 DNA: TGTGCCAGCAGTTACGAGGGTGTAGGTGGCTACACCTTC.